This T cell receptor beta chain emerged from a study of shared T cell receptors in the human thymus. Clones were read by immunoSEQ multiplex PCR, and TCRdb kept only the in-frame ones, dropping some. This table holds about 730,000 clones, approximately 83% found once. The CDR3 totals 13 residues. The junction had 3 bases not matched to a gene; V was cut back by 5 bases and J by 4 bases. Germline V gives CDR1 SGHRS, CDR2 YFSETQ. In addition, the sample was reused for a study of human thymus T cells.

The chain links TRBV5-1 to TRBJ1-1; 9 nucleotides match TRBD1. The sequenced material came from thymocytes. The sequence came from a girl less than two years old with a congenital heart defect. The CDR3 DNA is TGCGCCAGCAGTGACAGGGGGAGCACTGAAGCTTTCTTT. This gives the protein CASSDRGSTEAFF.